These 23 T cell receptor beta chains were sequenced from one sample in a study of PD-L1 blockade in urothelial cancer. Generated by immunoSEQ multiplex PCR, the TCRdb table keeps only in-frame clones and is missing some. Among about 43,000 clones listed, approximately 90% were seen once. Sequences were derived from PBMCs, sampled around atezolizumab (anti-PD-L1) treatment. The receptor set was obtained from a woman aged 55-69 years with urothelial cancer.

The V call is TRBV2, the J call TRBJ2-3; 8 nucleotides line up with TRBD2. This CDR3 comprises 15 residues. Germline V gene sequence: CDR1 SNHLY, CDR2 FYNNEI. After removal of 3 bases from V and 5 bases from J, the junction contained 7 bases not matched to a gene. This chain's CDR3 is CASSEGREAIDTQYF. For the CDR3, the DNA is TGTGCCAGCAGTGAGGGGCGGGAGGCGATAGATACGCAGTATTTT.

In this sample, this clone turned up a few times. V gene TRBV5-6 combines with J gene TRBJ2-7; the match to TRBD2 covers 7 bases. The CDR3 runs to 15 residues. Germline values: CDR1 SGHDT, CDR2 YYEEEE. The J segment lost 0 bases and the V segment lost 2 bases, leaving 5 bases of the junction unmatched. The CDR3 bases are TGTGCCAGCAGCTTTGGGACTACAAGCTCCTACGAGCAGTACTTC. As protein: CASSFGTTSSYEQYF.

V usage is TRBV19 and J usage is TRBJ1-1; perhaps TRBD1 as D (6 bases). This CDR3 has 18 amino acids. The V end was cut by 3 bases, the J end by 0 bases, with 20 bases between. Germline V gene sequence: CDR1 LNHDA, CDR2 SQIVND (reference sequence). Here the CDR3 DNA reads TGTGCCAGTAGTATCCGGGACACAGAATTGGGGGTGAACACTGAAGCTTTCTTT. It codes for CASSIRDTELGVNTEAFF.

The rearrangement uses TRBV5-1 and TRBJ2-1; no clear D gene. This CDR3 spans 13 amino acids. V was trimmed by 6 bases and J by 6 bases, leaving 13 bases between them. Per germline, CDR1 SGHRS and CDR2 YFSETQ. The CDR3 sequence is CASTDQRANEQFF. In DNA, the CDR3 is TGCGCCAGCACCGACCAGCGTGCCAATGAGCAGTTCTTC.

The V and J genes are TRBV2 and TRBJ2-2; 10 positions match TRBD2. The germline V gene encodes CDR1 SNHLY and CDR2 FYNNEI. This CDR3 comprises 17 residues. Trimming at V came to 7 bases and at J to 1 base, leaving 9 bases not matched to a gene. CDR3 sequence (DNA): TGTGCCAGCAACGGACGTCTAGCGGGAGAGAACACCGGGGAGCTGTTTTTT. This translates into CASNGRLAGENTGELFF.

This clone was observed a single time. J is TRBJ2-7 and V is TRBV13; 9 bases fit TRBD2. V lost 5 bases, J lost 3 bases, and 5 bases stayed unmatched. This CDR3 contains 14 residues. CDR1 is PRHDT, CDR2 FYEKMQ, per germline (reference sequence). CDR3 in amino acids: CASSPSGRFYEQYF. In DNA, the CDR3 is TGTGCCAGCAGCCCGAGCGGGAGGTTCTACGAGCAGTACTTC.

The V call is TRBV9, the J call TRBJ2-1, with a tentative D call TRBD2 (6 bases). The V end lost 4 bases, the J end lost 3 bases, and 17 bases lay between the germline ends. Per the germline V gene, CDR1 is SGDLS and CDR2 is YYNGEE. The CDR3 consists of 16 residues. In nucleotides, the CDR3 is TGTGCCAGCAGCAACCGGGACTTCTCATTCTACAATGAGCAGTTCTTC. Amino acids: CASSNRDFSFYNEQFF. The variable domain in full, completed from reference TRBV9 and TRBJ2-1, reads DSGVTQTPKHLITATGQRVTLRCSPRSGDLSVYWYQQSLDQGLQFLIQYYNGEERAKGNILERFSAQQFPDLHSELNLSSLELGDSALYFCASSNRDFSFYNEQFFGPGTRLTVL.

The chain employs TRBV18 and TRBJ2-5; perhaps TRBD1 as D (5 bases). V was clipped by 3 bases and J by 2 bases, with 10 bases between them. The CDR3 sequence is 14 residues long. Germline assignment: CDR1 KGHSH and CDR2 LQKENI. CDR3 coding DNA: TGTGCCAGCTCACCCGGCAACAGGCAAGAGACCCAGTACTTC. Its protein product is CASSPGNRQETQYF.

The chain couples TRBV7-2 to TRBJ2-2, with TRBD1 identical over 10 bases. This CDR3 has 15 amino acids. Trimming took 5 bases from V and 5 from J; bases not matched to a gene: 5. Germline V gene data show CDR1 as SGHTA and CDR2 as FQGNSA. CDR3 nucleotide sequence: TGTGCCAGCAGCCTGGGACAGGGGAGAACCGGGGAGCTGTTTTTT. It specifies CASSLGQGRTGELFF.

The chain is built from TRBV9 and TRBJ1-2; 8 bases agree with TRBD1. The CDR3 consists of 15 residues. With 0 bases clipped from V and 6 bases from J, the junction kept 7 bases outside the gene matches. Germline V CDR1 and CDR2: SGDLS, YYNGEE. The CDR3 nucleotides are TGTGCCAGCAGCGTAGGGGACAGGCCCAGAAATGGCTACACCTTC. This translates into CASSVGDRPRNGYTF. Full variable domain (remainder filled in from reference TRBV9 and TRBJ1-2): DSGVTQTPKHLITATGQRVTLRCSPRSGDLSVYWYQQSLDQGLQFLIQYYNGEERAKGNILERFSAQQFPDLHSELNLSSLELGDSALYFCASSVGDRPRNGYTFGSGTRLTVV.

V is TRBV5-1 and J is TRBJ1-4; no definite D call. The CDR3 totals 15 residues. V lost 0 bases and J lost 7, with 13 bases in between. Germline V lookup: CDR1 SGHRS, CDR2 YFSETQ. The CDR3 spells CASSLATSAGEKLFF. Written as DNA, the CDR3 is TGCGCCAGCAGCTTGGCGACTTCTGCGGGTGAAAAACTGTTTTTT.

The chain couples TRBV6-5 to TRBJ2-2; a weak D match, TRBD1 (6 bases). The CDR3 consists of 15 residues. Trimming pared 3 bases from V and 4 bases from J, leaving 12 bases between. The germline gives CDR1 MNHEY, CDR2 SVGAGI. The CDR3 DNA is TGTGCCAGCAGTTATTGGGACAAGATCACCGGGGAGCTGTTTTTT. As protein: CASSYWDKITGELFF.

The V call is TRBV6-5, the J call TRBJ2-2; D perhaps matches TRBD2 (6 bases). Per germline, CDR1 MNHEY and CDR2 SVGAGI. Trimming removed 5 bases from V and 3 bases from J, with 10 bases in between. This CDR3 region has 14 residues. CDR3 in DNA: TGTGCCAGCAGTCGGGACTCACACACCGGGGAGCTGTTTTTT. As protein: CASSRDSHTGELFF.

This chain joins TRBV20-1 and TRBJ1-2, with D perhaps matching TRBD1 (5 bases). The CDR3 length is 11 residues. The V end lost 7 bases, the J end lost 8 bases, and 14 bases lay between the germline ends. Germline V CDR1 and CDR2: DFQATT, SNEGSKA (reference sequence). The CDR3 is CSGGGEEGYTF. DNA for the CDR3: TGCAGTGGAGGAGGGGAGGAAGGCTACACCTTC.

The chain couples TRBV4-2 to TRBJ2-7, with 8 positions matching TRBD2. This CDR3 has 16 residues. Germline CDR1 is LGHNA and CDR2 is YNFKEQ. The junction had 6 bases not matched to a gene; V was cut back by 2 bases and J by 0 bases. CDR3 in DNA: TGTGCCAGCAGCCAACCTGCCGGGGGGGGCTCCTACGAGCAGTACTTC. This translates into CASSQPAGGGSYEQYF.

V is TRBV19 and J is TRBJ1-4; D not certain. The CDR3 is 12 residues long. V lost 7 bases, J lost 11 bases, and 14 bases lay in between. Germline loops: CDR1 LNHDA, CDR2 SQIVND (reference sequence). The CDR3 spells CASTQPGSKLFF. The DNA of the CDR3 is TGTGCCAGTACCCAGCCGGGGAGCAAACTGTTTTTT.

The genes are TRBV19 and TRBJ1-1, with TRBD1 identical over 10 bases. Unmatched junction bases numbered 12, after V lost 5 bases and J lost 12 bases. The germline gives CDR1 LNHDA, CDR2 SQIVND (reference sequence). The CDR3 runs to 14 residues. The CDR3 sequence: CASSAQDRGHVTFF. CDR3 nucleotide sequence: TGTGCCAGTAGTGCTCAAGACAGGGGGCATGTAACTTTCTTT.

This chain uses TRBV4-1 with TRBJ1-2; D is perhaps TRBD1 (6 bases). Germline-derived CDR1 and CDR2 are MGHRA and YSYEKL. Trimming shortened V by 1 base and J by 4 bases, and 13 bases separated the two germline ends. This CDR3 is built from 15 residues. CDR3: CASSQALRDTYGYTF. CDR3 nucleotide sequence: TGCGCCAGCAGCCAAGCTCTTCGGGACACCTATGGCTACACCTTC.

The rearrangement links TRBV2 to TRBJ1-1; 7 bases line up with TRBD1. Germline V gene sequence: CDR1 SNHLY, CDR2 FYNNEI. V trimming: 1 base; J trimming: 6 bases; junction bases outside the gene matches: 5. The CDR3 length is 14 residues. In DNA form, the CDR3 reads TGTGCCAGCAGTGAAGAGGGGGCGCTTCCTGAAGCTTTCTTT. The encoded protein is CASSEEGALPEAFF.

This clone was observed once. The chain employs TRBV28 and TRBJ1-3; the D is unclear. The CDR3 is made up of 10 amino acids. The germline CDR1 and CDR2 sequences are MDHEN and SYDVKM. V shed 8 bases and J shed 8 bases, with 7 bases lying between them. CDR3 coding DNA: TGTGCCAGCCGGGGATACACCATATATTTT. Its translation: CASRGYTIYF.

The chain recombines TRBV28 with TRBJ2-7; D gene ambiguous. The CDR3 loop spans 12 amino acids. V lost 5 bases to trimming and J lost 3 bases, with 8 bases between them. Germline assignment: CDR1 MDHEN and CDR2 SYDVKM. CDR3 sequence: CASSETNYEQYF. CDR3 bases: TGTGCCAGCAGTGAAACAAACTACGAGCAGTACTTC. The whole variable domain, remainder taken from reference TRBV28 and TRBJ2-7, is DVKVTQSSRYLVKRTGEKVFLECVQDMDHENMFWYRQDPGLGLRLIYFSYDVKMKEKGDIPEGYSVSREKKERFSLILESASTNQTSMYLCASSETNYEQYFGPGTRLTVT.

V is TRBV11-2 and J is TRBJ2-3, with TRBD2 as a possible D gene (6 bases). Germline CDR1 reads SGHAT; CDR2 reads FQNNGV. The V and J ends lost 0 bases and 8 bases respectively, with 18 bases between them. This CDR3 is built from 16 residues. CDR3 DNA: TGTGCCAGCAGCTTAGAACTAGCTTCACCGGCGGGTACGCAGTATTTT. This sequence encodes CASSLELASPAGTQYF.

The chain has TRBV6-1 and TRBJ2-3; tentative D call: TRBD2 (6 bases). The CDR3 runs to 13 residues. Looked up from germline, CDR1 is MNHNS and CDR2 is SASEGT. Here the CDR3 DNA reads TGTTGCTCCGGGACTTATTACACAGATACGCAGTATTTT. The encoded protein is CCSGTYYTDTQYF.